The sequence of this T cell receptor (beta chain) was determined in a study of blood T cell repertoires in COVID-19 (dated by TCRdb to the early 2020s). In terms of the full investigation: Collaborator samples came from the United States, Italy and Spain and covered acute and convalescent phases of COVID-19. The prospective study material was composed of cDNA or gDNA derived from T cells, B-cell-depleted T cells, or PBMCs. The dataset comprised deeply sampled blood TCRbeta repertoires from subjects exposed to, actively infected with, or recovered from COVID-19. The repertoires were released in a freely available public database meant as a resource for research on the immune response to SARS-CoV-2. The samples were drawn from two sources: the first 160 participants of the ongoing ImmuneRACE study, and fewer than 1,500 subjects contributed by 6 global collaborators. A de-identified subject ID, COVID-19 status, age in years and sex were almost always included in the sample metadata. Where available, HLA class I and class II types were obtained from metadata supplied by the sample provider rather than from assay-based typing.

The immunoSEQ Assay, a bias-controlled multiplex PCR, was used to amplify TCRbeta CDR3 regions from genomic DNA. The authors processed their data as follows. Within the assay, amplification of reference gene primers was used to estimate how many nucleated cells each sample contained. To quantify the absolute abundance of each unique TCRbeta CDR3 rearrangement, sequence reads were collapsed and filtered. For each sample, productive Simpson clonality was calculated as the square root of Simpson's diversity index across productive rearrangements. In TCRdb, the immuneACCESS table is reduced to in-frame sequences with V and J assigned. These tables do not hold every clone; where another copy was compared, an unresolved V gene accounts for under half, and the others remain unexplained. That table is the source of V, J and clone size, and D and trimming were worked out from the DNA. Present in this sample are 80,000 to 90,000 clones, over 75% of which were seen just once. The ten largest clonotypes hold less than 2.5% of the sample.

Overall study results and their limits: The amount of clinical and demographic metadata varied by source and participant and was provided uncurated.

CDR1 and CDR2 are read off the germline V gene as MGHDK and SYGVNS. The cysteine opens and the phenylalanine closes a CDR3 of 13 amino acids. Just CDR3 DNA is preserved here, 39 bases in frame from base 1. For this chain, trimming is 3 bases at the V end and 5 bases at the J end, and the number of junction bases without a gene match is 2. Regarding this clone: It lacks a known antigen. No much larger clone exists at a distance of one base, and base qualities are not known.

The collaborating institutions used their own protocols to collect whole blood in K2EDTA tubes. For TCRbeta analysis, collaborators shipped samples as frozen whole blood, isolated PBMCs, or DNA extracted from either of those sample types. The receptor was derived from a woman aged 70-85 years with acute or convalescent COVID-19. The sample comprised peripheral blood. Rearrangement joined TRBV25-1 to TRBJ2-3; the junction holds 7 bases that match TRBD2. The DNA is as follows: TGTGCCAGCAGTGAGGGGGGGAGAGATACGCAGTATTTT. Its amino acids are CASSEGGRDTQYF.